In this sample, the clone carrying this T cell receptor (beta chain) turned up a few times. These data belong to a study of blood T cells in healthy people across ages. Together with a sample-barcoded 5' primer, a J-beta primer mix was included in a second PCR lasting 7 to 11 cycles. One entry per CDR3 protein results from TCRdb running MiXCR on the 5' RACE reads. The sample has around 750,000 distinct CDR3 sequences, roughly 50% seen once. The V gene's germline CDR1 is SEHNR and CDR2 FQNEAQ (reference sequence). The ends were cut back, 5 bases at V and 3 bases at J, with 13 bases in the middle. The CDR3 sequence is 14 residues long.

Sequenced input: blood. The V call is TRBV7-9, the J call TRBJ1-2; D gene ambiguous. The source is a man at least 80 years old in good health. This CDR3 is CASSTVRPDYGYTF. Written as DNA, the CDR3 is TGTGCCAGCAGCACCGTCCGCCCAGACTATGGCTACACCTTC.